This record looks at one T cell receptor beta chain sequence and its context. Its specificity is not known. CD8+ and CD4+ T cells were negatively isolated; TEMRA cells were FACS-enriched. These data come from a study of CD8 T cells in Susac syndrome. Overall study results and limits: The relatively small number of individuals in the TCR sequencing and HLA analysis was acknowledged by the study.

With random hexamers, reverse transcription was performed on roughly 0.5 to 1 ug of RNA. TCRdb reprocessed the immunoSEQ multiplex PCR reads via MiXCR and lists one record per CDR3 protein. The sample comprises some 400,000 distinct CDR3 sequences, 85% to 90% of which are singletons, and about 0.12% rests with the top ten. The receptor was isolated from a human donor with multiple sclerosis. Sequencing was performed on CD8+ T cells from PBMCs.

CDR3 residues: CASSSAQTWEKLFF. CDR3 in DNA: TGTGCCAGCAGTTCGGCGCAAACGTGGGAAAAACTGTTTTTT. This chain uses TRBV6-2 or TRBV6-3 with TRBJ1-4, with D uncertain. The CDR3 totals 14 residues. Trimming pared 4 bases from V and 8 bases from J, leaving 14 bases between. Germline CDR1 is MNHEY and CDR2 is SVGEGT.